The 2 T cell receptor beta chains presented below share a single source sample, sequenced in a study of shared clonotypes between healthy human individuals. Cells designated naive CD8 were CD45RO-negative and were positively selected for CCR7, with terminally differentiated effector memory CD45RA+ cells excluded. TCRdb keeps only in-frame clones here, not all; method: immunoSEQ multiplex PCR. This sample carries over 2,000,000 clones, roughly 93% of them seen once, and the ten largest clones take under 2%. Material for sequencing was naive CD8+ T cells from PBMCs. The receptors derive from a young man in good health. Some clones in this sample may be carry-over from other donors' samples.

V is TRBV6-1 and J is TRBJ1-5; 10 nucleotides line up with TRBD1. This CDR3 has 16 amino acids. With 2 bases clipped from V and 6 bases from J, the junction kept 7 bases outside the gene matches. CDR1 is MNHNS, CDR2 SASEGT, per germline. The CDR3 spells CASSEWRTGGIQPQHF. The CDR3, as DNA: TGTGCCAGCAGTGAATGGAGGACAGGGGGAATTCAGCCCCAGCATTTT.

On this clone: Other DNA sequences of this sample code for an identical CDR3. The V and J genes are TRBV18 and TRBJ2-5; D is unresolved. Trimming took off 3 bases at V and 1 base at J, with 3 bases between the two ends. This CDR3 has 12 residues. CDR1 and CDR2 from the germline V gene are KGHSH and LQKENI. In nucleotides, the CDR3 is TGTGCCAGCTCACCCCCCCAAGAGACCCAGTACTTC. It is translated as CASSPPQETQYF.